The 29 T cell receptor beta chains reported below all come from one sample, sequenced in a study of read filtering for tumor transcriptome and immune sequencing. Molecular barcoded adaptors covering alpha/delta and beta/gamma chains were used on roughly 400 ng RNA. TCRdb reprocessed the reads with MiXCR, giving one entry per CDR3 protein. This sample has about 24,000 distinct CDR3 sequences; under 25% occur once, and the top ten carry 40% to 55%. The sample consisted of a population of CD138-negative cells sorted from bone marrow. These receptors came from a donor over 35 with multiple myeloma.

This clonotype occurred a few times. The V gene is TRBV5-1, the J gene TRBJ2-1, with D perhaps matching TRBD1 (6 bases). The CDR3 extends over 15 amino acids. Trimming removed 0 bases at V and 0 bases at J, with 7 bases between. The germline CDR1 and CDR2 sequences are SGHRS and YFSETQ. The CDR3 reads CASSLGGGSYNEQFF. The CDR3 nucleotides are TGCGCCAGCAGCTTGGGAGGGGGCTCCTACAATGAGCAGTTCTTC.

The sample holds many counts of this clonotype. V gene TRBV21-1 combines with J gene TRBJ1-5. TRBV21-1 represents a pseudogene. CDR3 length: 13 amino acids. The chain's CDR3 is CASSKADGGAQHF. The CDR3 DNA reads TGTGCCAGCAGCAAAGCCGACGGTGGGGCCCAGCATTTT.

This clonotype was detected a few times. The chain combines TRBV6-1 with TRBJ2-1; D unclear. The CDR3 consists of 12 residues. The V gene lost 5 bases and the J gene lost 7 bases, with 9 bases spanning the gap. The V gene's germline CDR1 is MNHNS and CDR2 SASEGT. CDR3 loop: CASSSPWNEQFF. DNA of the CDR3: TGTGCCAGCAGTTCCCCCTGGAATGAGCAGTTCTTC.

The chain has TRBV3-1 and TRBJ2-3, with TRBD2 matching over 14 bases. The V and J ends lost 4 bases and 8 bases, in that order; junction bases with no gene match: 8. Germline CDR1 and CDR2: LGHDT and YNNKEL (reference sequence). The CDR3 spans 16 residues. The DNA of the CDR3 is TGTGCCAGCAGCCCAGGACTAGCGGGGGGCGGAGGTACGCAGTATTTT. Translating it yields CASSPGLAGGGGTQYF.

This clonotype has a handful of counts. The V gene is TRBV12-3 or TRBV12-4, the J gene TRBJ2-5; D possibly matches TRBD1 or TRBD2 (7 bases each). CDR3 size: 14 residues. V was shortened by 8 bases and J by 5 bases, with 18 bases between the two germline ends. Here the CDR3 DNA reads TGTGCCAGCGGCCCAGGGGGGGGCCCGGAGACCCAGTACTTC. The encoded protein is CASGPGGGPETQYF.

This clonotype was seen at least ten times. This sequence joins TRBV29-1 and TRBJ1-1; 7 bases match TRBD1. Germline V gives CDR1 SQVTM, CDR2 ANQGSEA. This CDR3 contains 14 residues. V shed 4 bases and J 1 base; nucleotides not matched to a gene: 6. The CDR3 loop is CSVGFGTANTEAFF. CDR3 sequence (DNA): TGCAGCGTTGGTTTTGGGACAGCGAACACTGAAGCTTTCTTT.

This clonotype was observed a few times. The V call is TRBV30, the J call TRBJ2-4; TRBD2 matches at 10 bases. The CDR3 runs 19 residues. Germline V CDR1 and CDR2: GTSNPN, SVGIG (reference sequence). V lost 0 bases to trimming and J lost 0 bases; unmatched junction nucleotides: 11. The CDR3 sequence is CAWSVQSSGGMIAKNIQYF. The CDR3 nucleotides read TGTGCCTGGAGTGTACAGTCTAGCGGGGGTATGATAGCCAAAAACATTCAGTACTTC.

This clonotype has a count of ten or more. CDR3 protein: CASSRVGGQGTEAFF. DNA for the CDR3: TGTGCCAGCAGCCGGGTAGGGGGCCAGGGAACTGAAGCTTTCTTT. The chain recombines TRBV3-1 with TRBJ1-1; TRBD1 matches at 7 bases. The CDR3 runs to 15 residues. CDR1 is LGHDT, CDR2 YNNKEL, per germline (reference sequence). V gave up 4 bases and J gave up 5 bases; unmatched junction bases: 10.

In this sample, this clonotype turned up many times. J is TRBJ2-5 and V is TRBV7-2; TRBD2 matches at 12 bases. The J segment lost 5 bases and the V segment lost 3 bases, leaving 10 bases of the junction unmatched. CDR3 size: 17 residues. Looked up from germline, CDR1 is SGHTA and CDR2 is FQGNSA. CDR3 bases: TGTGCCAGCAGCTTGGTCCCTAGCGGGGGGGCCGTGGAGACCCAGTACTTC. Protein product: CASSLVPSGGAVETQYF. The full variable domain, rest sourced from reference TRBV7-2 and TRBJ2-5, is GAGVSQSPSNKVTEKGKDVELRCDPISGHTALYWYRQSLGQGLEFLIYFQGNSAPDKSGLPSDRFSAERTGGSVSTLTIQRTQQEDSAVYLCASSLVPSGGAVETQYFGPGTRLLVL.

This clonotype showed up many times. V is TRBV30 and J is TRBJ2-1; unclear D gene. The CDR3 spans 12 residues. Deletions cut 0 bases from V and 10 bases from J, with 10 bases between. The V gene's germline CDR1 is GTSNPN and CDR2 SVGIG (reference sequence). For the CDR3, the DNA is TGTGCCTGGAGTGTATCGCAGCGCGAGCAGTTCTTC. Protein sequence: CAWSVSQREQFF.

J is TRBJ2-7 and V is TRBV4-2, with D hard to call. Germline CDR1 is LGHNA and CDR2 is YNFKEQ. The V gene lost 4 bases and the J gene lost 5 bases, with 9 bases spanning the gap. The CDR3 length is 12 residues. CDR3 sequence reads: CASSPSTNEQYF. DNA for the CDR3: TGTGCCAGCAGCCCGTCGACCAACGAGCAGTACTTC.

V usage is TRBV5-1 and J usage is TRBJ1-2; TRBD1 is a possible D gene (5 bases). Trimming left V 0 bases short and J 3 bases short, with 12 bases between. The germline V gene has CDR1 SGHRS and CDR2 YFSETQ. This CDR3 comprises 15 residues. CDR3 sequence reads: CASSLEQGGDYGYTF. The DNA of the CDR3 is TGCGCCAGCAGCTTGGAGCAGGGAGGGGACTATGGCTACACCTTC.

About this clonotype: A read error may explain this, as a much larger clone is one base away. The chain links TRBV29-1 to TRBJ1-1; the match to TRBD1 covers 8 bases. CDR1 and CDR2 (germline): SQVTM, ANQGSEA. V lost 7 bases to trimming and J lost 7 bases; unmatched junction nucleotides: 5. The CDR3 consists of 11 residues. CDR3 nucleotide sequence: TGCAGCGCCGCAGGGACAGGTGAAGCTTTCTTT. Translating gives CSAAGTGEAFF.

On this clonotype itself: One end of the junction does not line up with germline, which may come from a read error. V and J are TRBV29-1 and TRBJ1-1, with D possibly being TRBD1 (5 bases). The CDR3 runs to 14 residues. Germline V gene sequence: CDR1 SQVTM, CDR2 ANQGSEA. Here the CDR3 reads CSVAGYRGNAEAFF. The CDR3 DNA is TGCAGCGTTGCGGGATATCGGGGGAACGCTGAAGCTTTCTTT.

This clonotype was recorded at least ten times. This chain links TRBV29-1 with TRBJ2-3, with D maybe TRBD2 (6 bases). The length of the CDR3 is 16 residues. Germline assignment: CDR1 SQVTM and CDR2 ANQGSEA. The V and J ends lost 2 bases and 4 bases respectively, with 19 bases between them. The CDR3: CSVESGLSWGADTQYF. DNA of the CDR3: TGCAGCGTTGAATCGGGACTCTCCTGGGGGGCAGATACGCAGTATTTT.

This clonotype was picked up one time. V and J are TRBV4-2 and TRBJ2-4; D may be TRBD1 (6 bases). CDR3 length: 16 amino acids. Germline V gene sequence: CDR1 LGHNA, CDR2 YNFKEQ. Between the trimmed V and J ends, which lost 1 base and 0 bases, there was a span of 10 bases. CDR3 bases: TGTGCCAGCAGCCAAGTTGAGGGGGTAGCCAAAAACATTCAGTACTTC. Protein product: CASSQVEGVAKNIQYF.

This clonotype was seen at least ten times. The V and J genes are TRBV4-2 and TRBJ2-3, with a tentative D call TRBD1 (5 bases). Germline V CDR1 and CDR2: LGHNA, YNFKEQ. The CDR3 contains 15 residues. Trimming took 0 bases from V and 2 from J, leaving 9 bases between them. The CDR3 loop is CASSQDGAATDTQYF. As DNA, the CDR3 is TGTGCCAGCAGCCAAGATGGGGCAGCCACAGATACGCAGTATTTT.

This clonotype was observed many times. The chain carries TRBV2 and TRBJ2-1; D gene unclear. The CDR3 is 11 residues long. Per the germline V gene, CDR1 is SNHLY and CDR2 is FYNNEI. V was clipped by 2 bases and J by 4 bases, with 0 bases between them. The CDR3 is CASSEYNEQFF. Here the CDR3 DNA reads TGTGCCAGCAGTGAATACAATGAGCAGTTCTTC.

The chain combines TRBV19 with TRBJ2-6; no clear D gene. V gave up 6 bases and J gave up 6 bases, with 18 bases separating them. Germline V gives CDR1 LNHDA, CDR2 SQIVND (reference sequence). The length of the CDR3 is 16 residues. The chain's CDR3 is CASREGPNTEANVLTF. CDR3 in DNA: TGTGCCAGTAGGGAAGGCCCGAATACTGAGGCCAACGTCCTGACTTTC. The full variable domain, rest sourced from reference TRBV19 and TRBJ2-6, is DGGITQSPKYLFRKEGQNVTLSCEQNLNHDAMYWYRQDPGQGLRLIYYSQIVNDFQKGDIAEGYSVSREKKESFPLTVTSAQKNPTAFYLCASREGPNTEANVLTFGAGSRLTVL.

By frequency in the sample, this clonotype is large (0.1 to 1%). The chain couples TRBV6-2 or TRBV6-3 to TRBJ2-7; 8 positions agree with TRBD1. Germline lookup yields CDR1 MNHEY and CDR2 SVGEGT. The V gene end was trimmed by 2 bases and the J gene end by 7 bases; junction bases not matched to a gene: 4. This CDR3 contains 13 residues. The CDR3 nucleotides read TGTGCCAGCAGTTACGACAGGGGAACGGAGCAGTACTTC. Its protein product is CASSYDRGTEQYF.

This clonotype has at least ten counts. The chain combines TRBV30 with TRBJ1-1, with D possibly TRBD1 on 6 matching bases. Trimming pared 2 bases from V and 0 bases from J, leaving 13 bases between. CDR1 is GTSNPN, CDR2 SVGIG, per germline (reference sequence). This CDR3 has 15 residues. CDR3: CAWSRVDRLNTEAFF. The DNA of the CDR3 is TGTGCCTGGAGTAGGGTAGACAGGCTGAACACTGAAGCTTTCTTT.

In its sample, this clonotype was seen a few times. The rearrangement joins TRBV2 to TRBJ1-2; no clear D gene. The V gene's germline CDR1 is SNHLY and CDR2 FYNNEI. Trimming cost V 6 bases and J 7 bases, with 6 bases left between them. The CDR3 runs to 10 residues. In nucleotides, the CDR3 is TGTGCCAGCAGCAGGTCTGGCTACACCTTC. Residues: CASSRSGYTF.

This clonotype showed up just a few times. J is TRBJ2-7 and V is TRBV2, with a weak D call TRBD1 (5 bases). The CDR3 spans 10 residues. Trimming took off 3 bases at V and 12 bases at J, with 9 bases between the two ends. Germline assignment: CDR1 SNHLY and CDR2 FYNNEI. In DNA form, the CDR3 reads TGTGCCAGCAGTGACAGGGATCCGTACTTC. It is translated as CASSDRDPYF.

In its sample, this clonotype was seen many times. The chain employs TRBV19 and TRBJ2-2; TRBD2 matches at 14 bases. The CDR3 sequence is 17 residues long. Germline V CDR1 and CDR2: LNHDA, SQIVND (reference sequence). Trimming at V came to 6 bases and at J to 0 bases, leaving 3 bases not matched to a gene. In DNA form, the CDR3 reads TGTGCCAGTAGCACGACTAGCGGGGGGGCGAACACCGGGGAGCTGTTTTTT. This translates into CASSTTSGGANTGELFF.

This clonotype was picked up many times. The rearrangement uses TRBV6-1 and TRBJ2-1; weak D call: TRBD1 (5 bases). The CDR3 runs to 14 residues. The germline CDR1 and CDR2 sequences are MNHNS and SASEGT. V lost 5 bases to trimming and J lost 3 bases, with 11 bases between them. CDR3 bases: TGTGCCAGCAGTCGGACACTCCTCTACAATGAGCAGTTCTTC. Protein: CASSRTLLYNEQFF.

A few counts support this clonotype. V and J are TRBV2 and TRBJ2-2; TRBD1 is a possible D gene (7 bases). The V end was cut by 3 bases, the J end by 1 base, with 12 bases between. The CDR3 runs 16 residues. CDR1 is SNHLY and CDR2 is FYNNEI in the germline V gene. DNA of the CDR3: TGTGCCAGCAGTGACCGCGGGACAGTGAACACCGGGGAGCTGTTTTTT. Protein sequence: CASSDRGTVNTGELFF.

In its sample, this clonotype was seen a few times. V usage is TRBV1 and J usage is TRBJ2-2; TRBD1 is the table's D call and was not checked against the DNA. TRBV1 is described as a pseudogene. The CDR3 runs 14 residues. In DNA form, the CDR3 reads TGCACCACCTGCCCCGGGATTCACACCGGGGAGCTGTTTTTT. Translated, it gives CTTCPGIHTGELFF.

This clonotype was counted many times. This chain links TRBV4-2 with TRBJ2-7; possible D gene TRBD1, 6 bases. This CDR3 has 14 amino acids. Trimming pared 4 bases from V and 0 bases from J, leaving 10 bases between. Germline V lookup: CDR1 LGHNA, CDR2 YNFKEQ. This chain's CDR3 is CASSLGGSSYEQYF. CDR3 DNA: TGTGCCAGCAGCCTAGGGGGAAGCTCCTACGAGCAGTACTTC.

This clonotype has at least ten counts. V is TRBV20-1 and J is TRBJ2-3; 10 nucleotides line up with TRBD2. J was trimmed by 2 bases and V by 4 bases; bases with no gene match: 6. Germline V gives CDR1 DFQATT, CDR2 SNEGSKA (reference sequence). The CDR3 contains 15 residues. DNA of the CDR3: TGCAGTGCTACCAGACTAGCGGGCTTCACAGATACGCAGTATTTT. This gives the protein CSATRLAGFTDTQYF.